Shown below are 7 T cell receptor beta chains from a single sample sequenced in a study of blood T cell repertoires in COVID-19. TCRdb's table, derived via immunoSEQ multiplex PCR, lists solely in-frame clones and lacks some. The table records 59,000 or so clones, around 80% of them present only once. Input material: peripheral blood. These TCRs come from a man between 60 and 75 years old with acute or convalescent COVID-19.

This clone has just a few counts. V and J are TRBV3-1 (or the pseudogene TRBV3-2) and TRBJ1-1, with 8 bases that match TRBD1. Germline CDR1 reads LGHDT; CDR2 reads YNNKEL (reference sequence). The CDR3 runs 15 residues. The trim removed 7 bases at V and 6 bases at J, leaving 13 bases unmatched. CDR3 amino acids: CASTFGRTGRSEAFF. The DNA for the CDR3 is TGTGCCAGCACCTTTGGGCGGACAGGGAGGTCTGAAGCTTTCTTT.

The chain links TRBV5-1 to TRBJ2-7; weak D call: TRBD2 (6 bases). The CDR3 runs 12 residues. Trimming took off 4 bases at V and 7 bases at J, with 12 bases between the two ends. Germline assignment: CDR1 SGHRS and CDR2 YFSETQ. CDR3 amino acids: CASSTGVGEQYF. The DNA of the CDR3 is TGCGCCAGCAGCACGGGGGTCGGGGAGCAGTACTTC.

The chain recombines TRBV7-3 with TRBJ2-7; D unclear. The germline CDR1 and CDR2 sequences are SGHTA and FQGTGA. V lost 6 bases, J lost 6 bases, and 15 bases lay in between. The CDR3 loop spans 13 amino acids. CDR3: CASSRRASSEQYF. Written as DNA, the CDR3 is TGTGCCAGCAGTCGACGAGCCTCTAGCGAGCAGTACTTC.

This clone occurred a few times. The V and J genes are TRBV5-8 and TRBJ2-7; D not resolved. The CDR3 is 13 amino acids. Between the trimmed V and J ends, which lost 4 bases and 3 bases, there was a span of 11 bases. Looked up from germline, CDR1 is SGHTS and CDR2 is YDEGEE. The DNA of the CDR3 is TGTGCCAGCAGCCGCCAGGTTCTCTACGAGCAGTACTTC. Its translation is CASSRQVLYEQYF.

This clone was picked up a small number of times. The chain uses TRBV12-5 and TRBJ2-1; TRBD1 matches 7 bases. V shed 7 bases and J 2 bases; nucleotides not matched to a gene: 5. This CDR3 is built from 14 residues. Germline V gene sequence: CDR1 LGHNT, CDR2 FRNRAP. CDR3 in DNA: TGTGCTAGTGTTAGGACAGGAACCTACAATGAGCAGTTCTTC. Amino acids: CASVRTGTYNEQFF.

V gene TRBV4-2 combines with J gene TRBJ2-7, with D possibly TRBD2 on 7 matching bases. The CDR3 runs to 16 residues. Trimming removed 0 bases at V and 3 bases at J, with 15 bases between. Germline V lookup: CDR1 LGHNA, CDR2 YNFKEQ. The CDR3 loop is CASSQDEAGAVYEQYF. The CDR3 DNA reads TGTGCCAGCAGCCAAGATGAGGCGGGGGCCGTCTACGAGCAGTACTTC.

The gene calls are TRBV6-2 or TRBV6-3 and TRBJ1-1; 9 bases fit TRBD1. The CDR3 length is 14 residues. V was pared by 6 bases and J by 5 bases, with 7 bases of the junction left unmatched. Germline loops: CDR1 MNHEY, CDR2 SVGEGT. CDR3 nucleotide sequence: TGTGCCAGCAGCCAACAGGGGGCAGGGACTGAAGCTTTCTTT. Its translation is CASSQQGAGTEAFF.